Presented here are 19 T cell receptor beta chains from one specimen sequenced in a study of cytomegalovirus exposure and HLA in healthy donors. Data came from immunoSEQ multiplex PCR; TCRdb stores just in-frame clones and leaves some out. In the table there are some 140,000 clones, 70% to 85% of which are singletons. Material for sequencing was PBMCs. The receptors come from a man younger than 45 in good health and CMV-seropositive.

This chain uses TRBV7-2 with TRBJ2-1; TRBD2 matches 8 bases. The CDR3 totals 16 residues. With V trimmed by 1 base and J by 4 bases, 6 bases remained unmatched. CDR1 is SGHTA and CDR2 is FQGNSA in the germline V gene. This chain's CDR3 is CASSLESGGEYNEQFF. CDR3 DNA: TGTGCCAGCAGCTTAGAAAGCGGGGGAGAGTACAATGAGCAGTTCTTC. The whole variable domain, remainder taken from reference TRBV7-2 and TRBJ2-1, is GAGVSQSPSNKVTEKGKDVELRCDPISGHTALYWYRQSLGQGLEFLIYFQGNSAPDKSGLPSDRFSAERTGGSVSTLTIQRTQQEDSAVYLCASSLESGGEYNEQFFGPGTRLTVL.

The chain employs TRBV2 and TRBJ2-3; possibly TRBD2 for D (5 bases). CDR3 length equals 14 residues. V dropped 8 bases and J dropped 2 bases, with 14 bases sitting between them. The germline V gene has CDR1 SNHLY and CDR2 FYNNEI. The CDR3 reads CASGRRRLTDTQYF. In DNA form, the CDR3 reads TGTGCCAGCGGGCGGCGGAGGCTCACAGATACGCAGTATTTT.

The V gene is TRBV2, the J gene TRBJ2-7; the match to TRBD1 covers 7 bases. Trimming cost V 6 bases and J 2 bases; bases outside gene matches: 4. The CDR3 extends over 13 amino acids. In germline, CDR1 is SNHLY, CDR2 FYNNEI. The CDR3: CASSVGTAYEQYF. Here the CDR3 DNA reads TGTGCCAGCAGCGTTGGGACAGCCTACGAGCAGTACTTC.

This clone was seen more than once but under ten times. V and J are TRBV7-6 and TRBJ2-5, with TRBD2 matching over 9 bases. Per the germline V gene, CDR1 is SGHVS and CDR2 is FNYEAQ. CDR3 size: 15 residues. The junction had 6 bases not matched to a gene; V was cut back by 5 bases and J by 2 bases. CDR3 DNA sequence: TGTGCCAGCAGCCTCTGGACTAGCGCACAAGAGACCCAGTACTTC. Protein product: CASSLWTSAQETQYF.

This clone appeared once. The V and J genes are TRBV9 and TRBJ1-4; 8 bases agree with TRBD1. Per germline, CDR1 SGDLS and CDR2 YYNGEE. V shed 3 bases, J shed 6 bases, and the junction held 10 bases outside the gene matches. CDR3 size: 16 residues. DNA for the CDR3: TGTGCCAGCAGCGCAGGGACAGGTGTTATGGATGAAAAACTGTTTTTT. It codes for CASSAGTGVMDEKLFF.

The chain joins TRBV5-1 to TRBJ2-3, with D possibly TRBD1 on 5 matching bases. The CDR3 spans 14 residues. V was trimmed by 2 bases and J by 2 bases, leaving 9 bases between them. CDR1 is SGHRS, CDR2 YFSETQ, per germline. CDR3 amino acids: CASSFQGYTDTQYF. CDR3 DNA sequence: TGCGCCAGCAGCTTTCAGGGCTACACAGATACGCAGTATTTT.

The rearrangement links TRBV18 to TRBJ1-2; D perhaps matches TRBD1 (6 bases). This CDR3 comprises 13 residues. Trimming removed 6 bases from V and 7 bases from J, with 15 bases in between. The germline V gene has CDR1 KGHSH and CDR2 LQKENI. CDR3 nucleotide sequence: TGTGCCAGCTCCCAAATGGACAGCTCTGGCTACACCTTC. This encodes CASSQMDSSGYTF.

This chain joins TRBV6-5 and TRBJ1-2, with 7 bases that match TRBD1. The germline V gene encodes CDR1 MNHEY and CDR2 SVGAGI. With V trimmed by 0 bases and J by 4 bases, 8 bases remained unmatched. CDR3 length: 16 amino acids. The CDR3 DNA is TGTGCCAGCAGTTACTCGTTGAAGGGGGCTACCTATGGCTACACCTTC. Its translation is CASSYSLKGATYGYTF.

This sequence joins TRBV9 and TRBJ2-5; 8 bases fit TRBD2. This CDR3 is 15 amino acids long. The germline CDR1 and CDR2 sequences are SGDLS and YYNGEE. V gave up 4 bases and J gave up 5 bases; unmatched junction bases: 10. This chain's CDR3 is CASSTRTSSWETQYF. CDR3 sequence (DNA): TGTGCCAGCAGCACGCGGACTAGCAGTTGGGAGACCCAGTACTTC.

CDR3 in DNA: TGTGCCAGCAGGCGGGACAGGGGATACAATGAGCAGTTCTTC. Translation: CASRRDRGYNEQFF. The chain carries TRBV21-1 and TRBJ2-1; the table's D call, TRBD1, has no DNA check behind it. TRBV21-1 is labeled a pseudogene. The CDR3 contains 14 residues.

This chain connects TRBV29-1 to TRBJ2-3; TRBD1 might be the D (5 bases). The ends were cut back, 7 bases at V and 2 bases at J, with 7 bases in the middle. The CDR3 is 11 residues long. Per the germline V gene, CDR1 is SQVTM and CDR2 is ANQGSEA. CDR3 DNA: TGCAGCGGGGGCTACACAGATACGCAGTATTTT. It translates to CSGGYTDTQYF.

The chain recombines TRBV5-4 with TRBJ2-7, with D possibly being TRBD1 (6 bases). Germline-derived CDR1 and CDR2 are SGHNT and YYREEE (reference sequence). Between the trimmed V and J ends, which lost 1 base and 3 bases, there was a span of 14 bases. The CDR3 consists of 15 residues. CDR3 bases: TGTGCCAGCAGCTTGATGACAGGATCGAACTACGAGCAGTACTTC. The encoded protein is CASSLMTGSNYEQYF. The full variable domain, in which reference TRBV5-4 and TRBJ2-7 provide the parts outside the CDR3, is ETGVTQSPTHLIKTRGQQVTLRCSSQSGHNTVSWYQQALGQGPQFIFQYYREEENGRGNFPPRFSGLQFPNYSSELNVNALELDDSALYLCASSLMTGSNYEQYFGPGTRLTVT.

This clone was observed a single time. The V gene is TRBV7-9, the J gene TRBJ2-1; 7 nucleotides align to TRBD2. After removal of 5 bases from V and 8 bases from J, the junction contained 3 bases not matched to a gene. The CDR3 loop spans 12 amino acids. Germline V gene lookup returns CDR1 SEHNR and CDR2 FQNEAQ (reference sequence). The CDR3 reads CASSTSADEQFF. Written as DNA, the CDR3 is TGTGCCAGCAGCACTAGCGCAGATGAGCAGTTCTTC. The full variable domain, its missing parts supplied by reference TRBV7-9 and TRBJ2-1, is DTGVSQNPRHKITKRGQNVTFRCDPISEHNRLYWYRQTLGQGPEFLTYFQNEAQLEKSRLLSDRFSAERPKGSFSTLEIQRTEQGDSAMYLCASSTSADEQFFGPGTRLTVL.

CDR3 nucleotides: TGCGCCAGCAGCTTGGCGGTGACAGGCACAGATACGCAGTATTTT. It encodes CASSLAVTGTDTQYF. J is TRBJ2-3 and V is TRBV5-1; D may be TRBD1 (5 bases). The germline V gene has CDR1 SGHRS and CDR2 YFSETQ. CDR3 length equals 15 residues. V lost 0 bases to trimming and J lost 1 base, with 9 bases between them.

The gene calls are TRBV5-1 and TRBJ1-4, with D hard to call. This CDR3 region has 14 residues. Germline V gene data show CDR1 as SGHRS and CDR2 as YFSETQ. Trimming took off 2 bases at V and 5 bases at J, with 10 bases between the two ends. CDR3 in amino acids: CASSFGGTNEKLFF. The CDR3 DNA is TGCGCCAGCAGCTTCGGAGGAACAAATGAAAAACTGTTTTTT.

This clone was picked up a small number of times. The chain is built from TRBV10-1 and TRBJ1-6; D is unclear. Trimming took off 1 base at V and 7 bases at J, with 5 bases between the two ends. The length of the CDR3 is 13 residues. The germline V gene encodes CDR1 WNHNN and CDR2 SYGVQD (reference sequence). The CDR3 spells CASSEWPNSPLHF. The CDR3 region has the DNA TGCGCCAGCAGTGAGTGGCCGAATTCACCCCTCCACTTT.

The gene calls are TRBV5-4 and TRBJ2-1, with a tentative D call TRBD2 (5 bases). Per germline, CDR1 SGHNT and CDR2 YYREEE (reference sequence). This CDR3 contains 16 residues. The V gene lost 0 bases and the J gene lost 9 bases, with 19 bases spanning the gap. The CDR3 DNA reads TGTGCCAGCAGCTTGGGGCTAGCCCAGAAGGTAGTTGAGCAGTTCTTC. This sequence encodes CASSLGLAQKVVEQFF.

The rearrangement joins TRBV7-2 to TRBJ2-7; D possibly corresponds to TRBD1 (5 bases). This CDR3 contains 13 residues. The germline V gene encodes CDR1 SGHTA and CDR2 FQGNSA. V dropped 1 base and J dropped 6 bases, with 10 bases sitting between them. The CDR3 region is CASSLVKGREQYF. The CDR3 bases are TGTGCCAGCAGCTTAGTAAAGGGGCGCGAGCAGTACTTC.

This clone was counted once. This chain uses TRBV5-6 with TRBJ1-1; no reliable D call. V lost 3 bases to trimming and J lost 2 bases, with 2 bases between them. The CDR3 has 11 residues. CDR1 is SGHDT, CDR2 YYEEEE, per germline. CDR3 bases: TGTGCCAGCAGCTCAAACACTGAAGCTTTCTTT. Translation gives CASSSNTEAFF.